This T cell receptor beta chain was recovered during a study of blood T cell repertoires in COVID-19. At the level of the study: Acute and convalescent COVID-19 samples came from the United States, Italy and Spain. Nucleic acid was either cDNA or gDNA, and it came from T cells, B-cell-depleted T cells, or PBMCs.

Original processing notes: Nucleated cell counts were estimated from reference gene primer amplification. The table came from immunoSEQ multiplex PCR; TCRdb's copy has only in-frame clones and leaves some out. V and J calls and clone size are those listed in that table; D and trimming were worked out from the DNA. The sample includes approximately 67,000 clones, 87% of them seen just once. The V gene's germline CDR1 is SGHTA and CDR2 FQGNSA. The CDR3 contains 16 residues. Trimming at V came to 4 bases and at J to 4 bases, leaving 11 bases not matched to a gene. The source material was peripheral blood. The chain couples TRBV7-2 to TRBJ2-7, with 9 bases matching TRBD2. The sequence was obtained from a man over 45 with active COVID-19. The CDR3 sequence is CASSSLGGRAFYEQYF. The CDR3 bases are TGTGCCAGCAGCTCCCTTGGCGGGAGGGCGTTTTACGAGCAGTACTTC.